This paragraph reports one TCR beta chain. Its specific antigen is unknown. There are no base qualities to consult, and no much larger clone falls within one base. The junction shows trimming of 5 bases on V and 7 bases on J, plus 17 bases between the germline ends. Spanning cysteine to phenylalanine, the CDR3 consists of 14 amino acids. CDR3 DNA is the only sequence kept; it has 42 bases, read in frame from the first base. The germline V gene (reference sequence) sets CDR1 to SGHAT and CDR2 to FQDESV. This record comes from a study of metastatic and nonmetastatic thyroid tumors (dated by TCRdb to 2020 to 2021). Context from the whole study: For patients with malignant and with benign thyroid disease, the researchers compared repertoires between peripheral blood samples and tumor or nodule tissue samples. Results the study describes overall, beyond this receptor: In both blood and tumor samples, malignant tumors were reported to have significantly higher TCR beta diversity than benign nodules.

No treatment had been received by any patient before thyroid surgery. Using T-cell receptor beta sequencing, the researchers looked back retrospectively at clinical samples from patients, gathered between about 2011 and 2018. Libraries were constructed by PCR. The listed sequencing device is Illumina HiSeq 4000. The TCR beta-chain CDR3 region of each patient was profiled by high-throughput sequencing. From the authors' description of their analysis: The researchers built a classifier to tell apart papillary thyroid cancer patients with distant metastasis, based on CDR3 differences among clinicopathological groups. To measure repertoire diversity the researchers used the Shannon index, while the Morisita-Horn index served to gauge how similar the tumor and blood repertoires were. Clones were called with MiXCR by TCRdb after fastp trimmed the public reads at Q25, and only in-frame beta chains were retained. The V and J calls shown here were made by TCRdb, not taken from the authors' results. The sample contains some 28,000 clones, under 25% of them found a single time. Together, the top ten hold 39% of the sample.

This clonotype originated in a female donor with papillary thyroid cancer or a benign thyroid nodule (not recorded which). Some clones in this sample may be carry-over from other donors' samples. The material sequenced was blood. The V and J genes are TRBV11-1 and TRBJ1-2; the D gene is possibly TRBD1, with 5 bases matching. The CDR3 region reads CASSQQVLRAGYTF. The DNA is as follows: TGTGCCAGCAGCCAACAGGTGCTTAGGGCTGGCTACACCTTC. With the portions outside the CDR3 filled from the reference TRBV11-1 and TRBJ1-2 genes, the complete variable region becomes EAEVAQSPRYKITEKSQAVAFWCDPISGHATLYWYRQILGQGPELLVQFQDESVVDDSQLPKDRFSAERLKGVDSTLKIQPAELGDSAMYLCASSQQVLRAGYTFGSGTRLTVV.